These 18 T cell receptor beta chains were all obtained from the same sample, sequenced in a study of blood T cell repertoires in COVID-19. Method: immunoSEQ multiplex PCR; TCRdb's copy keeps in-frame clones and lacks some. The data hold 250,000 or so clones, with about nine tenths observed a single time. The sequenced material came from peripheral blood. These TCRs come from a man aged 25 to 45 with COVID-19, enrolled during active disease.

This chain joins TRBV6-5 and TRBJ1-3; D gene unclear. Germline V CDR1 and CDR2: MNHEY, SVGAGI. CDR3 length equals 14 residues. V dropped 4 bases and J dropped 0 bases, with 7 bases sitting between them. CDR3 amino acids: CASSSQFSGNTIYF. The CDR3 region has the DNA TGTGCCAGCAGTTCACAGTTCTCTGGAAACACCATATATTTT.

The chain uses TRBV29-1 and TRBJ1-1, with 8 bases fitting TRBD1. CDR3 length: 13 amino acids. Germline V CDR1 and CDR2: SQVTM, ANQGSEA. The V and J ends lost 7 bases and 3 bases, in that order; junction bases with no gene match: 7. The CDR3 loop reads CSADAGGHTEAFF. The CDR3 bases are TGCAGCGCTGACGCAGGGGGCCACACTGAAGCTTTCTTT.

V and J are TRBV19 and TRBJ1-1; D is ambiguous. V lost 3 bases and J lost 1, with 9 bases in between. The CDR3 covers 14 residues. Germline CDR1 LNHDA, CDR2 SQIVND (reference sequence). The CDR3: CASSIGAENTEAFF. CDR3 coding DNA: TGTGCCAGTAGTATCGGAGCGGAGAACACTGAAGCTTTCTTT.

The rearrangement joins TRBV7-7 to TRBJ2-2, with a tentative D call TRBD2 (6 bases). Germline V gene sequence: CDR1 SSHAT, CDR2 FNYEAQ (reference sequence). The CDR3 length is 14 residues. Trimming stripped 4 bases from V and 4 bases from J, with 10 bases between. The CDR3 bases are TGTGCCAGCAGCTCCGTGGGAGGCACCGGGGAGCTGTTTTTT. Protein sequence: CASSSVGGTGELFF. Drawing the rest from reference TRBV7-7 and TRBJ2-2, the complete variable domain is GAGVSQSPRYKVTKRGQDVTLRCDPISSHATLYWYQQALGQGPEFLTYFNYEAQPDKSGLPSDRFSAERPEGSISTLTIQRTEQRDSAMYRCASSSVGGTGELFFGEGSRLTVL.

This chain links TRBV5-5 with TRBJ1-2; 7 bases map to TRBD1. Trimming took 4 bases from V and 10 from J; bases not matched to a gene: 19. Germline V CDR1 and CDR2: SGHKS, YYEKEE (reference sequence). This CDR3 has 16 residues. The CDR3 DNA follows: TGTGCCAGCAGCAGCTTAAGCCCGACAGGGCAAAGGTTCTACACCTTC. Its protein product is CASSSLSPTGQRFYTF.

The CDR3 region is CSAEGTGGEKLFF. In DNA, the CDR3 is TGCAGCGCTGAGGGGACAGGGGGTGAAAAACTGTTTTTT. The rearrangement uses TRBV29-1 and TRBJ1-4; 11 bases line up with TRBD1. The CDR3 loop spans 13 amino acids. Germline CDR1 SQVTM, CDR2 ANQGSEA. Trimming removed 7 bases from V and 7 bases from J; junction bases left unmatched: 5.

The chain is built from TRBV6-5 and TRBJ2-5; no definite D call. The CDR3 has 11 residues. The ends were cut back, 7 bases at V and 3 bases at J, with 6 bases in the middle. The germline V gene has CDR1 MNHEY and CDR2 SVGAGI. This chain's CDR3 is CASNTEETQYF. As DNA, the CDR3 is TGTGCCAGCAACACCGAAGAGACCCAGTACTTC.

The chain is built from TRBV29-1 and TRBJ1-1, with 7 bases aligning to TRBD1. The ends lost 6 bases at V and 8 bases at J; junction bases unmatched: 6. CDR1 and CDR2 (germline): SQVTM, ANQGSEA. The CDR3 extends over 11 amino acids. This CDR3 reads CSVWRQGEAFF. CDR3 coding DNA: TGCAGCGTGTGGAGACAGGGAGAAGCTTTCTTT. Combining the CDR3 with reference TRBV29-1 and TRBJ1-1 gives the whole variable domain SAVISQKPSRDICQRGTSLTIQCQVDSQVTMMFWYRQQPGQSLTLIATANQGSEATYESGFVIDKFPISRPNLTFSTLTVSNMSPEDSSIYLCSVWRQGEAFFGQGTRLTVV.

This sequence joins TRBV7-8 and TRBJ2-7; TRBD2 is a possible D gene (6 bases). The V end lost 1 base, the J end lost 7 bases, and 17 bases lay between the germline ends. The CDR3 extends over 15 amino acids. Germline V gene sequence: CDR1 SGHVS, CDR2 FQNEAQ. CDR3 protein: CASSLGVAYAGEQYF. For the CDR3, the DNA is TGTGCCAGCAGCTTAGGGGTAGCCTACGCGGGGGAGCAGTACTTC.

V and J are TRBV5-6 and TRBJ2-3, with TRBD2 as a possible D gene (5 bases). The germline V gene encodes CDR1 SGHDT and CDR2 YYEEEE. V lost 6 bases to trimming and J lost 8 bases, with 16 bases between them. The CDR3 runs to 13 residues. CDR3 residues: CASNGGPPGTQYF. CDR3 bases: TGTGCCAGCAATGGCGGGCCGCCGGGTACGCAGTATTTT.

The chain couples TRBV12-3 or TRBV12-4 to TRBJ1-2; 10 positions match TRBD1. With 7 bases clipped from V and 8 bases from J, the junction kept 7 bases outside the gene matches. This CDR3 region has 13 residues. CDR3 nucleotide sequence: TGTGCCAGCAATAGACAGGGGGCAGGGGGCTACACCTTC. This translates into CASNRQGAGGYTF.

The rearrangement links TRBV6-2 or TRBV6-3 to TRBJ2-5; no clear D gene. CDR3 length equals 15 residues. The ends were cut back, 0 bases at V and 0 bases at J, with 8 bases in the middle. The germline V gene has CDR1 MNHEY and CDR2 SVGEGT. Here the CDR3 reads CASSYSLADQETQYF. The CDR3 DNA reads TGTGCCAGCAGTTACTCGTTGGCAGACCAAGAGACCCAGTACTTC.

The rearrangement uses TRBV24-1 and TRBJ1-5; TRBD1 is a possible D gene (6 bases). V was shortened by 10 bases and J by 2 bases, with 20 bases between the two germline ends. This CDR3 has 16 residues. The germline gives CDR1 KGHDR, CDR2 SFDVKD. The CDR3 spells CATGGGGARGNQPQHF. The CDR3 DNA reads TGTGCCACGGGCGGTGGGGGCGCGAGGGGCAATCAGCCCCAGCATTTT.

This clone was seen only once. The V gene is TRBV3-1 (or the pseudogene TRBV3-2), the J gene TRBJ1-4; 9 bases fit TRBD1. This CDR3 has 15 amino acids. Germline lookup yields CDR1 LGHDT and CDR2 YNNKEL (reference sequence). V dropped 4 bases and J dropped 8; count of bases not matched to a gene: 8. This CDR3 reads CASSPWTGEGEKLFF. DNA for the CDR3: TGTGCCAGCAGCCCCTGGACAGGGGAAGGGGAAAAACTGTTTTTT.

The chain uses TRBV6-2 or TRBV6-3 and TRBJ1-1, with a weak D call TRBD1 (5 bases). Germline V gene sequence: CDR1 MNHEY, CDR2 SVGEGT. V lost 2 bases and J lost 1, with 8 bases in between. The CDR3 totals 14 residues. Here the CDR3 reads CASSYPGGNTEAFF. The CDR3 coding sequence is TGTGCCAGCAGTTACCCCGGGGGGAACACTGAAGCTTTCTTT.

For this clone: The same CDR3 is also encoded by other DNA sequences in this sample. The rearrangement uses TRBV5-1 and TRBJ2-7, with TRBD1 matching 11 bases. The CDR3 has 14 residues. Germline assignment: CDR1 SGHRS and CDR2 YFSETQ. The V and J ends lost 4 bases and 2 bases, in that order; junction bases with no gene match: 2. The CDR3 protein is CASSPGQGAYEQYF. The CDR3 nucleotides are TGCGCCAGCAGCCCGGGACAGGGGGCCTACGAGCAGTACTTC.

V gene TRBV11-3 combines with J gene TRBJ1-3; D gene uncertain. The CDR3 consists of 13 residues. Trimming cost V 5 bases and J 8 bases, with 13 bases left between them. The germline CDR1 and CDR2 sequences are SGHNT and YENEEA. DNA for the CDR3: TGTGCCAGCAGCGGAGACTCCTTCGACACCATATATTTT. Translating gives CASSGDSFDTIYF.

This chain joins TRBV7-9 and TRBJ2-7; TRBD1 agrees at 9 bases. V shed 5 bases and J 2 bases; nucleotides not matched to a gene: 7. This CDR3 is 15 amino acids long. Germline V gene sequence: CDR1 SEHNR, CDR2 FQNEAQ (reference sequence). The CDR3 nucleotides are TGTGCCAGCAGCCGGGGACAGGGATCCCCCTACGAGCAGTACTTC. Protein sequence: CASSRGQGSPYEQYF.